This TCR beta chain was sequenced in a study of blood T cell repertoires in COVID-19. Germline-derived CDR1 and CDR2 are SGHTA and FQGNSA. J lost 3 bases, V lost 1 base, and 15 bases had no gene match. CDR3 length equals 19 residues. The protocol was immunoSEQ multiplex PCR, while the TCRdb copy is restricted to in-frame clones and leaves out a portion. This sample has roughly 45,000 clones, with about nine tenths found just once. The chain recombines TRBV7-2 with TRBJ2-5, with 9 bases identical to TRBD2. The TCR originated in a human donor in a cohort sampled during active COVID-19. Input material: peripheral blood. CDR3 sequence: CASSLDGGSGGTLKETQYF. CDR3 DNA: TGTGCCAGCAGCTTAGACGGGGGGAGCGGGGGGACTCTAAAAGAGACCCAGTACTTC.